A selection of T cell receptor beta chains follows, all from one sample in a study of blood T cell repertoires in COVID-19. Method: immunoSEQ multiplex PCR; TCRdb's copy keeps in-frame clones and lacks some. The table shows about 310,000 clones, with roughly 85% occurring only once. Sequencing input: PBMCs or T cells enriched from blood (not recorded which). All receptors derive from a man younger than 40 who had recovered from COVID-19. The CDR3 runs from the conserved cysteine through the conserved F or W. A D gene is named only where the DNA matches it firmly. Clone size is shown for a subset of rows, as once, few, many or a class of expanded clone.

J gene,clone size,V gene,D gene,CDR3 protein,CDR3 DNA
TRBJ2-2,-,TRBV29-1,-,CSVELGAGGTGELFF,TGCAGCGTTGAATTGGGGGCAGGTGGAACCGGGGAGCTGTTTTTT
TRBJ1-4,few,TRBV25-1,TRBD1,CASSIRQGSNEKLFF,TGTGCCAGCAGTATACGACAGGGCTCTAATGAAAAACTGTTTTTT
TRBJ2-1,-,TRBV6-5,-,CASSYYRGLYNEQFF,TGTGCCAGCAGTTACTATCGGGGTCTCTACAATGAGCAGTTCTTC
TRBJ1-1,-,TRBV6-4,-,CASSVLAGTEAFF,TGTGCCAGCAGTGTTTTGGCTGGCACTGAAGCTTTCTTT
TRBJ2-3,-,TRBV5-1,TRBD1,CASSLGGQRSTDTQYF,TGCGCCAGCAGCTTAGGGGGACAGCGGAGCACAGATACGCAGTATTTT
TRBJ1-1,-,TRBV11-2,-,CASSSHGARGTEAFF,TGTGCCAGCAGCTCTCACGGGGCGCGGGGGACTGAAGCTTTCTTT
TRBJ2-1,-,TRBV4-2,TRBD2,CASSQDIAGGYNEQFF,TGTGCCAGCAGCCAAGATATAGCGGGGGGCTACAATGAGCAGTTCTTC
TRBJ1-6,-,TRBV5-4,-,CASSRGTRSNPYNSPLHF,TGTGCCAGCAGCCGGGGGACTCGCTCTAACCCCTATAATTCACCCCTCCACTTT
TRBJ1-2,-,TRBV12-5,TRBD1,CASGQLNTQGAYYGYTF,TGTGCTAGTGGCCAACTTAATACTCAGGGGGCATACTATGGCTACACCTTC
TRBJ2-1,-,TRBV11-2,TRBD1,CASSWTGTYNEQFF,TGTGCCAGCAGCTGGACAGGGACCTACAATGAGCAGTTCTTC
TRBJ2-1,-,TRBV5-1,TRBD1,CASSVGDRANEQFF,TGCGCCAGCAGCGTGGGGGACAGGGCCAATGAGCAGTTCTTC
TRBJ1-5,few,TRBV6-5,TRBD1,CASRIGQDQPQHF,TGTGCCAGCAGGATAGGACAGGATCAGCCCCAGCATTTT
TRBJ2-5,-,TRBV9,TRBD2,CASSVGWTSGGDLCQETQYF,TGTGCCAGCAGCGTAGGTTGGACTAGCGGGGGGGACTTATGCCAAGAGACCCAGTACTTC
TRBJ2-3,-,TRBV5-5,-,CASSLEGTSGDTQYF,TGTGCCAGCAGCTTGGAAGGTACGTCAGGAGATACGCAGTATTTT
TRBJ1-5,-,TRBV19,-,CASSIRAGQPQHF,TGTGCCAGTAGTATCAGGGCCGGTCAGCCCCAGCATTTT
TRBJ2-1,-,TRBV7-2,TRBD2,CASSPRGTSYNEQFF,TGTGCCAGCAGCCCCCGCGGGACTAGTTACAATGAGCAGTTCTTC
TRBJ1-2,-,TRBV30,-,CAWSYPGGYGYTF,TGTGCCTGGAGTTATCCGGGGGGCTATGGCTACACCTTC
TRBJ1-2,once,TRBV19,TRBD1,CASIRTGTVHYGYTF,TGTGCCAGTATTAGGACAGGGACCGTCCACTATGGCTACACCTTC
TRBJ2-2,-,TRBV3-1/TRBV3-2,-,CASSPRTRGGTGELFF,TGTGCCAGCAGCCCTCGGACAAGGGGTGGCACCGGGGAGCTGTTTTTT
TRBJ2-5,-,TRBV7-2,-,CASSFQRGSQETQYF,TGTGCCAGCAGCTTTCAAAGGGGATCCCAAGAGACCCAGTACTTC
TRBJ1-2,-,TRBV7-9,-,CASSSDSSYGYTF,TGTGCCAGCAGCTCGGACAGCTCCTATGGCTACACCTTC
TRBJ1-5,few,TRBV21-1,-,CASSKEGTGRGQPQHF,TGTGCCAGCAGCAAAGAGGGGACAGGGAGAGGCCAGCCCCAGCATTTT
TRBJ1-3,-,TRBV19,-,CASTTQASGNTIYF,TGTGCCAGTACCACGCAAGCGTCAGGAAACACCATATATTTT
TRBJ2-4,-,TRBV7-2,-,CASSLLGGSPRNIQYF,TGTGCCAGCAGCTTACTTGGGGGCTCACCAAGAAACATTCAGTACTTC
TRBJ2-7,-,TRBV5-4,TRBD1,CASSSQDRGVYEQYF,TGTGCCAGCAGCTCACAAGACAGGGGTGTATACGAGCAGTACTTC
TRBJ2-3,-,TRBV3-1/TRBV3-2,TRBD1,CASSQGPWTGAPDTQYF,TGTGCCAGCAGCCAAGGACCCTGGACAGGGGCCCCAGATACGCAGTATTTT
TRBJ1-2,-,TRBV6-1,TRBD1,CASSEDRGRSYGYTF,TGTGCCAGCAGTGAAGACAGGGGGCGCAGCTATGGCTACACCTTC
TRBJ2-2,once,TRBV9,-,CASSVDRADTGELFF,TGTGCCAGCAGCGTAGACAGGGCGGACACCGGGGAGCTGTTTTTT
TRBJ1-4,-,TRBV2,TRBD1,CASRQGRGGEKLFF,TGTGCCAGCAGACAGGGGCGCGGAGGAGAAAAACTGTTTTTT
TRBJ1-1,few,TRBV9,-,CASSFGSRDTEAFF,TGTGCCAGCAGCTTCGGGTCCCGGGACACTGAAGCTTTCTTT
TRBJ1-5,-,TRBV7-9,TRBD1,CASSFFGQGTPSNQPQHF,TGTGCCAGCAGCTTCTTCGGACAGGGGACACCTAGCAATCAGCCCCAGCATTTT
TRBJ1-2,-,TRBV11-2,TRBD1,CASSPGTGRSPSYTF,TGTGCCAGCAGCCCCGGGACAGGCAGGTCGCCCTCCTACACCTTC
TRBJ1-6,once,TRBV27,TRBD1,CASSSSMDREGSPLHF,TGTGCCAGCAGTTCAAGCATGGACAGGGAGGGATCACCCCTCCACTTT
TRBJ1-1,-,TRBV19,-,CASSIDSGVETEAFF,TGTGCCAGTAGTATAGATTCCGGGGTTGAGACTGAAGCTTTCTTT
TRBJ1-1,-,TRBV4-2,-,CASSEGISGGTTTEAFF,TGTGCCAGCAGCGAGGGTATTTCCGGGGGGACGACCACTGAAGCTTTCTTT
TRBJ2-3,-,TRBV5-6,TRBD2,CASSFSGGGPLDTQYF,TGTGCCAGCAGCTTCTCTGGCGGGGGGCCACTAGATACGCAGTATTTT
TRBJ1-4,-,TRBV9,TRBD1,CASSAWTGDNEKLFF,TGTGCCAGCAGCGCGTGGACAGGAGATAATGAAAAACTGTTTTTT
TRBJ2-1,-,TRBV11-2,TRBD1,CASSRRDRYNEQFF,TGTGCCAGCAGCCGCCGGGACAGGTACAATGAGCAGTTCTTC
TRBJ1-4,-,TRBV15,-,CATSRGGRKEEKLFF,TGTGCCACCAGCAGAGGGGGCCGAAAGGAAGAAAAACTGTTTTTT
TRBJ2-7,-,TRBV5-1,TRBD2,CASSLPPAGGPYEQYF,TGCGCCAGCAGCTTGCCCCCCGCGGGGGGGCCCTACGAGCAGTACTTC
TRBJ1-2,few,TRBV2,TRBD1,CASSTGGNNYGYTF,TGTGCCAGCAGTACAGGGGGCAACAACTATGGCTACACCTTC
TRBJ1-5,-,TRBV6-4,TRBD1,CAHKQGRNQPQHF,TGTGCCCACAAACAGGGGCGCAATCAGCCCCAGCATTTT
TRBJ1-1,-,TRBV6-5,-,CASTKTSMNTEAFF,TGTGCCAGTACCAAGACATCCATGAACACTGAAGCTTTCTTT
TRBJ1-1,few,TRBV6-5,TRBD1,CALQGAENTEAFF,TGTGCCTTACAGGGGGCCGAGAACACTGAAGCTTTCTTT
TRBJ2-3,once,TRBV19,TRBD2,CASSIWTSGGVDTQYF,TGTGCCAGTAGTATCTGGACTAGCGGGGGTGTAGATACGCAGTATTTT
TRBJ1-4,-,TRBV9,TRBD1,CASSGLTGGANEKLFF,TGTGCCAGCAGCGGATTGACAGGGGGTGCTAATGAAAAACTGTTTTTT